Listed here are 30 T cell receptor beta chains from one sample, sequenced in a study of PD-L1 blockade in urothelial cancer. Time point denoted: pretreatment peripheral blood. TCRdb's copy holds only in-frame clones and misses some; the assay was immunoSEQ multiplex PCR. The sample lists tens of thousands of clones; roughly 89% were seen once. The sequences come from PBMCs, collected around atezolizumab (anti-PD-L1) treatment. Receptor source: a woman aged 55-70 years with urothelial cancer.

The V gene is TRBV6-1, the J gene TRBJ1-2; the match to TRBD1 covers 10 bases. The V and J ends lost 3 bases and 2 bases, in that order; junction bases with no gene match: 3. The CDR3 loop spans 15 amino acids. Germline CDR1 and CDR2: MNHNS and SASEGT. This chain's CDR3 is CASSDRQGANYGYTF. The CDR3 coding sequence is TGTGCCAGCAGTGACCGACAGGGGGCCAACTATGGCTACACCTTC.

The gene calls are TRBV18 and TRBJ2-7; D might be TRBD1 (5 bases). Trimming cost V 2 bases and J 3 bases, with 5 bases left between them. Germline CDR1 and CDR2: KGHSH and LQKENI. This CDR3 is built from 12 residues. Here the CDR3 DNA reads TGTGCCAGCTCACCAGACAGCTACGAGCAGTACTTC. Its translation: CASSPDSYEQYF.

This rearrangement joins TRBV19 to TRBJ1-2; 7 bases line up with TRBD1. This CDR3 has 14 residues. Germline-derived CDR1 and CDR2 are LNHDA and SQIVND (reference sequence). Trimming removed 4 bases from V and 6 bases from J; junction bases left unmatched: 8. The chain's CDR3 is CASSKVGQRDGYTF. The CDR3, as DNA: TGTGCCAGTAGTAAGGTGGGACAGAGGGATGGCTACACCTTC.

The rearrangement uses TRBV29-1 and TRBJ2-5; 7 nucleotides line up with TRBD2. CDR1 is SQVTM, CDR2 ANQGSEA, per germline. The junction had 8 bases not matched to a gene; V was cut back by 2 bases and J by 2 bases. The CDR3 runs to 15 residues. CDR3 in DNA: TGCAGCGTTGAATTATTCGCGGGGGAGCAAGAGACCCAGTACTTC. Its translation is CSVELFAGEQETQYF.

This chain's CDR3 is CASSSARGYTGELFF. CDR3 nucleotides: TGTGCCAGCAGCTCGGCAAGGGGATACACCGGGGAGCTGTTTTTT. V usage is TRBV11-3 and J usage is TRBJ2-2, with D perhaps matching TRBD1 (5 bases). The CDR3 consists of 15 residues. Trimming pared 4 bases from V and 3 bases from J, leaving 12 bases between. From germline, CDR1 is SGHNT and CDR2 YENEEA.

V is TRBV10-3 and J is TRBJ2-2; TRBD1 aligns across 7 bases. From germline, CDR1 is ENHRY and CDR2 SYGVKD. V lost 7 bases and J lost 7; bases outside the gene matches: 9. This CDR3 has 14 amino acids. The CDR3 loop is CAIIGQVEDGELFF. CDR3 DNA sequence: TGTGCCATCATAGGACAGGTGGAGGACGGGGAGCTGTTTTTT.

V is TRBV5-4 and J is TRBJ2-7; TRBD2 matches 14 bases. The CDR3 covers 16 residues. Germline V gene data show CDR1 as SGHNT and CDR2 as YYREEE (reference sequence). With V trimmed by 5 bases and J by 6 bases, 10 bases remained unmatched. The CDR3 loop reads CASSTGTSGSRGEQYF. In nucleotides, the CDR3 is TGTGCCAGCAGTACCGGGACTAGCGGGAGTCGGGGCGAGCAGTACTTC.

The rearrangement uses TRBV7-8 and TRBJ2-7; 7 bases line up with TRBD1. The CDR3 covers 14 residues. J gave up 4 bases and V 4 bases, and 7 bases lay outside the gene matches. CDR1 is SGHVS and CDR2 is FQNEAQ in the germline V gene. The CDR3 reads CASSSPGRGYEQYF. As DNA, the CDR3 is TGTGCCAGCAGCTCCCCGGGCAGGGGGTACGAGCAGTACTTC.

CDR3 residues: CASSRQGVNYGYTF. Written as DNA, the CDR3 is TGTGCCAGCAGTAGACAGGGCGTTAACTATGGCTACACCTTC. The V call is TRBV6-5, the J call TRBJ1-2, with 7 bases lining up with TRBD1. The germline gives CDR1 MNHEY, CDR2 SVGAGI. V lost 5 bases and J lost 1; bases outside the gene matches: 4. The CDR3 consists of 14 residues.

V and J are TRBV7-9 and TRBJ2-1; D remains ambiguous. The CDR3 has 13 amino acids. Germline V lookup: CDR1 SEHNR, CDR2 FQNEAQ (reference sequence). Trimming removed 2 bases from V and 4 bases from J, with 6 bases in between. The CDR3: CASSLNGYNEQFF. CDR3 sequence (DNA): TGTGCCAGCAGCTTAAACGGTTACAATGAGCAGTTCTTC.

The chain links TRBV6-5 to TRBJ1-2; TRBD1 matches at 11 bases. The germline V gene encodes CDR1 MNHEY and CDR2 SVGAGI. Trimming took 5 bases from V and 8 from J; bases not matched to a gene: 4. The CDR3 runs to 13 residues. The CDR3 loop reads CASSLDRGPGYTF. The CDR3 DNA reads TGTGCCAGCAGTCTGGACAGGGGGCCCGGCTACACCTTC.

The chain joins TRBV11-2 to TRBJ2-1, with 12 bases lining up with TRBD2. CDR3 size: 17 residues. The J segment lost 5 bases and the V segment lost 6 bases, leaving 11 bases of the junction unmatched. Germline V gene sequence: CDR1 SGHAT, CDR2 FQNNGV. CDR3 loop: CASRKLGGLAGNNEQFF. The CDR3 coding sequence is TGTGCCAGCAGAAAACTTGGAGGACTAGCGGGAAACAATGAGCAGTTCTTC. Combining the CDR3 with reference TRBV11-2 and TRBJ2-1 gives the whole variable domain EAGVAQSPRYKIIEKRQSVAFWCNPISGHATLYWYQQILGQGPKLLIQFQNNGVVDDSQLPKDRFSAERLKGVDSTLKIQPAKLEDSAVYLCASRKLGGLAGNNEQFFGPGTRLTVL.

The V call is TRBV7-6, the J call TRBJ2-7; 7 bases are shared with TRBD1. This CDR3 spans 14 amino acids. The germline gives CDR1 SGHVS, CDR2 FNYEAQ. The V gene end was trimmed by 5 bases and the J gene end by 2 bases; junction bases not matched to a gene: 6. The CDR3 DNA reads TGTGCCAGCAGCCCGGGGACAGTCCCCTACGAGCAGTACTTC. As protein: CASSPGTVPYEQYF. Full variable domain (outside the CDR3, taken from reference TRBV7-6 and TRBJ2-7): GAGVSQSPRYKVTKRGQDVALRCDPISGHVSLYWYRQALGQGPEFLTYFNYEAQQDKSGLPNDRFSAERPEGSISTLTIQRTEQRDSAMYRCASSPGTVPYEQYFGPGTRLTVT.

The chain employs TRBV7-2 and TRBJ1-3; D perhaps matches TRBD1 (6 bases). CDR3 length equals 15 residues. Trimming stripped 2 bases from V and 4 bases from J, with 12 bases between. Germline V gene lookup returns CDR1 SGHTA and CDR2 FQGNSA. The CDR3 DNA reads as TGTGCCAGCAGCTTAATAGCAGGGGCAGGAAACACCATATATTTT. Translation: CASSLIAGAGNTIYF. The variable domain in full, with the rest retrieved from reference TRBV7-2 and TRBJ1-3, is GAGVSQSPSNKVTEKGKDVELRCDPISGHTALYWYRQSLGQGLEFLIYFQGNSAPDKSGLPSDRFSAERTGGSVSTLTIQRTQQEDSAVYLCASSLIAGAGNTIYFGEGSWLTVV.

This chain's CDR3 is CASSLGTSSPYGYTF. In nucleotides, the CDR3 is TGTGCCAGCAGCTTAGGAACTTCCTCGCCCTATGGCTACACCTTC. The chain couples TRBV7-9 to TRBJ1-2; no definite D call. The CDR3 has 15 residues. Looked up from germline, CDR1 is SEHNR and CDR2 is FQNEAQ (reference sequence). Trimming cost V 1 base and J 4 bases, with 13 bases left between them.

The chain recombines TRBV7-2 with TRBJ2-3, with D perhaps TRBD2 (7 bases). The ends were cut back, 8 bases at V and 0 bases at J, with 12 bases in the middle. CDR3 length: 14 residues. Germline V lookup: CDR1 SGHTA, CDR2 FQGNSA. The CDR3 region is CASRGGLSTDTQYF. DNA of the CDR3: TGTGCCAGCCGCGGGGGCCTAAGCACAGATACGCAGTATTTT.

V gene TRBV6-1 combines with J gene TRBJ1-2; 8 bases map to TRBD1. Germline CDR1 is MNHNS and CDR2 is SASEGT. V lost 5 bases and J lost 0; bases outside the gene matches: 5. The CDR3 spans 15 residues. Here the CDR3 reads CASSLRDRTNYGYTF. CDR3 bases: TGTGCCAGCAGTCTCCGGGACAGGACTAACTATGGCTACACCTTC.

CDR3 amino acids: CASSSYPGTGSEKLFF. CDR3 bases: TGTGCCAGCAGCTCATATCCCGGGACAGGCTCTGAAAAACTGTTTTTT. The chain combines TRBV5-4 with TRBJ1-4, with 8 bases that match TRBD1. Germline CDR1 is SGHNT and CDR2 is YYREEE (reference sequence). There are 16 residues in the CDR3. Germline trimming cut 3 bases from V and 7 bases from J; bases unmatched to any gene: 11.

The gene calls are TRBV2 and TRBJ1-4, with D uncertain. From germline, CDR1 is SNHLY and CDR2 FYNNEI. The V end was cut by 7 bases, the J end by 3 bases, with 9 bases between. This CDR3 contains 13 residues. CDR3: CASTSSANEKLFF. CDR3 DNA: TGTGCCAGCACTAGTTCGGCTAATGAAAAACTGTTTTTT.

V gene TRBV5-1 combines with J gene TRBJ2-3; D is unresolved. Between the trimmed V and J ends, which lost 1 base and 0 bases, there was a span of 9 bases. This CDR3 contains 15 residues. In germline, CDR1 is SGHRS, CDR2 YFSETQ. This CDR3 reads CASSLNGASTDTQYF. CDR3 nucleotide sequence: TGCGCCAGCAGCTTGAACGGTGCGAGCACAGATACGCAGTATTTT. The full variable domain, with the rest looked up from reference TRBV5-1 and TRBJ2-3, is KAGVTQTPRYLIKTRGQQVTLSCSPISGHRSVSWYQQTPGQGLQFLFEYFSETQRNKGNFPGRFSGRQFSNSRSEMNVSTLELGDSALYLCASSLNGASTDTQYFGPGTRLTVL.

The chain couples TRBV18 to TRBJ2-1, with D possibly being TRBD2 (5 bases). The CDR3 has 17 amino acids. Germline V gene lookup returns CDR1 KGHSH and CDR2 LQKENI. The V and J ends lost 2 bases and 0 bases respectively, with 14 bases between them. The CDR3 DNA follows: TGTGCCAGCTCACCATTCCCGCCGGGGAGCTCCTACAATGAGCAGTTCTTC. Residues: CASSPFPPGSSYNEQFF.

The rearrangement uses TRBV5-4 and TRBJ1-1, with 9 positions matching TRBD1. The J segment lost 4 bases and the V segment lost 4 bases, leaving 11 bases of the junction unmatched. This CDR3 spans 16 amino acids. Germline assignment: CDR1 SGHNT and CDR2 YYREEE (reference sequence). The CDR3 sequence is CASSTWTGADGTEAFF. Written as DNA, the CDR3 is TGTGCCAGCAGCACATGGACAGGGGCGGACGGCACTGAAGCTTTCTTT. Drawing the rest from reference TRBV5-4 and TRBJ1-1, the complete variable domain is ETGVTQSPTHLIKTRGQQVTLRCSSQSGHNTVSWYQQALGQGPQFIFQYYREEENGRGNFPPRFSGLQFPNYSSELNVNALELDDSALYLCASSTWTGADGTEAFFGQGTRLTVV.

This clone was counted only a few times. J is TRBJ1-2 and V is TRBV19, with unresolved D. With 3 bases removed from V and 2 bases from J, the gap between germline ends came to 13 bases. Germline values: CDR1 LNHDA, CDR2 SQIVND (reference sequence). The CDR3 has 15 residues. CDR3 region: CASSIAAAFNYGYTF. CDR3 DNA: TGTGCCAGTAGTATCGCGGCAGCTTTCAACTATGGCTACACCTTC.

Concerning this clone itself: The sample contains more than one DNA sequence encoding this CDR3. The genes are TRBV5-1 and TRBJ2-7; 11 bases agree with TRBD1. Germline assignment: CDR1 SGHRS and CDR2 YFSETQ. The CDR3 spans 14 residues. The ends lost 4 bases at V and 2 bases at J; junction bases unmatched: 2. CDR3 coding DNA: TGCGCCAGCAGCACGGGACAGGGGGCCTACGAGCAGTACTTC. Translated, it gives CASSTGQGAYEQYF.

The chain joins TRBV6-5 to TRBJ2-4; D perhaps matches TRBD2 (6 bases). Germline CDR1 reads MNHEY; CDR2 reads SVGAGI. Trimming stripped 4 bases from V and 1 base from J, with 8 bases between. There are 14 residues in the CDR3. CDR3 nucleotide sequence: TGTGCCAGCAGTTCCCTAGCGGCCAAAAACATTCAGTACTTC. Its protein is CASSSLAAKNIQYF.

This clone showed up just once. The rearrangement uses TRBV28 and TRBJ1-2; 7 bases line up with TRBD1. There are 12 residues in the CDR3. CDR1 and CDR2 from the germline V gene are MDHEN and SYDVKM. The CDR3 DNA is TGTTCTACAGGGGCCCCTAACTATGGCTACACCTTC. Translation gives CSTGAPNYGYTF.

The chain is built from TRBV6-1 and TRBJ1-2; D is possibly TRBD1 (5 bases). Germline V lookup: CDR1 MNHNS, CDR2 SASEGT. V lost 7 bases and J 6 bases, leaving 12 bases between the germline ends. This CDR3 spans 12 amino acids. The CDR3 region has the DNA TGTGCCAGCAATGTCGTACAGGATGGCTACACCTTC. Translated, it gives CASNVVQDGYTF.

The chain is built from TRBV6-1 and TRBJ2-1; perhaps TRBD1 as D (6 bases). The CDR3 consists of 17 residues. Germline-derived CDR1 and CDR2 are MNHNS and SASEGT. V was trimmed by 3 bases and J by 5 bases, leaving 20 bases between them. CDR3 nucleotides: TGTGCCAGCAGTGATTTAGCAGGGGTCTTGTTCAACAATGAGCAGTTCTTC. Its translation: CASSDLAGVLFNNEQFF.

The chain links TRBV28 to TRBJ1-2; 8 bases map to TRBD1. Germline loops: CDR1 MDHEN, CDR2 SYDVKM. The CDR3 totals 13 residues. J gave up 6 bases and V 5 bases, and 5 bases lay outside the gene matches. Here the CDR3 reads CASSLDRGHGYTF. The CDR3 DNA is TGTGCCAGCAGTCTTGACAGGGGACATGGCTACACCTTC.

This rearrangement joins TRBV6-5 to TRBJ1-6; D is perhaps TRBD1 (6 bases). This CDR3 region has 15 residues. With 3 bases removed from V and 6 bases from J, the gap between germline ends came to 12 bases. Per the germline V gene, CDR1 is MNHEY and CDR2 is SVGAGI. The CDR3 DNA is TGTGCCAGCAGTTATCTCGGACAGATTAATTCACCCCTCCACTTT. Its translation is CASSYLGQINSPLHF.